Below are 2 T cell receptor beta chains sequenced from a single sample in a study of tumor-infiltrating lymphocytes in primary liver carcinoma. Out of unsorted whole blood came the blood RNA, and germline DNA was extracted as well. Total RNA (approximately 0.5 ug) served as template for TCR beta cDNA synthesis primed by a constant-region primer. The TCR beta library was amplified through three nested multiplex PCR rounds in a modified ARM-PCR procedure. Rounds one and two of PCR, each of roughly 10 cycles, were primed with TRBV1-TRBV30 forward primers and a C-beta reverse primer. Each CDR3 protein is one row after TCRdb ran MiXCR on the multiplex PCR reads. Seen here are about 200,000 distinct CDR3 sequences, 65% observed once, and the top ten hold 7% to 8.5%. The sequenced sample consisted of peripheral blood. These receptors originate from a woman aged 55-69 years with primary liver carcinoma and hepatitis B virus infection.

This clonotype has just a few counts. DNA of the CDR3: TGTGCCAGCATTACGGGACAGTTCTCCTACGAGCAGTACTTC. Translating gives CASITGQFSYEQYF. The chain uses TRBV6-1 and TRBJ2-7; 7 bases are a match to TRBD1. The J segment lost 0 bases and the V segment lost 7 bases, leaving 6 bases of the junction unmatched. In germline, CDR1 is MNHNS, CDR2 SASEGT. This CDR3 spans 14 amino acids.

This clonotype has more than one count but fewer than ten. A much larger clone differs from this one at a single base, so this may be a read error. The genes are TRBV10-3 and TRBJ1-6, with TRBD1 matching over 7 bases. J was trimmed by 8 bases and V by 8 bases; bases with no gene match: 9. Per the germline V gene, CDR1 is ENHRY and CDR2 is SYGVKD. The CDR3 runs 14 residues. CDR3 sequence reads: CAIRGTETYSPLHF. The CDR3 DNA is TGTGCCATCCGAGGGACAGAGACCTATTCACCCCTCCACTTT.